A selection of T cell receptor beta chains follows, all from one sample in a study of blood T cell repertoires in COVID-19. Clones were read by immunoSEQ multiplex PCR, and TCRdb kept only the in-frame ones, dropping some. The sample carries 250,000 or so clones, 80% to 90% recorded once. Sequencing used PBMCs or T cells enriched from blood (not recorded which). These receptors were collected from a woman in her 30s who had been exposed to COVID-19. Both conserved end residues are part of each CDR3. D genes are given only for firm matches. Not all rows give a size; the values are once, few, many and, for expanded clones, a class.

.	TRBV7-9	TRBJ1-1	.	TGTGCCAGCAGCAGTCAGGGTCCCCACGAAGCTTTCTTT	CASSSQGPHEAFF
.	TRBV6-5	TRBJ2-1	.	TGTGCCAGCAGTTACTCCGGTGAGCAGTTCTTC	CASSYSGEQFF
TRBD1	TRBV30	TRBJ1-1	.	TGTGCCGGAGGACAGGGAGGAAACACTGAAGCTTTCTTT	CAGGQGGNTEAFF
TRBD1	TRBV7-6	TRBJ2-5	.	TGTGCCAGCAGCTCACTGACAGGGCAAGAGACCCAGTACTTC	CASSSLTGQETQYF
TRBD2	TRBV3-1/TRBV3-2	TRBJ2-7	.	TGTGCCAGCAGCCAAGAATGGCGTGGACTAGCGGTTGAGCAGTACTTC	CASSQEWRGLAVEQYF
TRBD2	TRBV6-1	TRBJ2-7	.	TGTGCCAGCAGTGAAGGGACTAGCGTCTACGAGCAGTACTTC	CASSEGTSVYEQYF
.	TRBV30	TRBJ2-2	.	TGTGCCTGGAGTTCGCGGGGGAACACCGGGGAGCTGTTTTTT	CAWSSRGNTGELFF
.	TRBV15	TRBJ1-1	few	TGTGCCACCAGCAGAGTACAGGGGAACACTGAAGCTTTCTTT	CATSRVQGNTEAFF
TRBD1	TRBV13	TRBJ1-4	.	TGTGCCAGCAGCTCCTACAGGGGGCGCCGTTTGTTTTTT	CASSSYRGRRLFF
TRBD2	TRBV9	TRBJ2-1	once	TGTGCCAGCAGCCCCCTAGCGGGAGCCTACAATGAGCAGTTCTTC	CASSPLAGAYNEQFF
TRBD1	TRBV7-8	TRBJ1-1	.	TGTGCCAGCAGTCCGACAGGGGGCATGAACACTGAAGCTTTCTTT	CASSPTGGMNTEAFF
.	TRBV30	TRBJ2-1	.	TGTGCCTGGAGTCGCCTAGGCCATGAGCAGTTCTTC	CAWSRLGHEQFF
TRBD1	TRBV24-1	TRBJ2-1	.	TGTGCCACCAGTGATCCTGACAGGGGGCCCTACAATGAGCAGTTCTTC	CATSDPDRGPYNEQFF
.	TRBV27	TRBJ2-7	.	TGTGCCAGCAGTTTATCGGAGGTCGGGAACGAGCAGTACTTC	CASSLSEVGNEQYF
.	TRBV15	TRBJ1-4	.	TGTGCCACCACAGCCTGGGGGGACGAGGGTGAAAAACTGTTTTTT	CATTAWGDEGEKLFF
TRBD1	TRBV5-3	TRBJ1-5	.	TGTGCCAGAAGCTTGGCGAACTACTCATCCGGGACAGGGGGCGCCGGCAATCAGCCCCAGCATTTT	CARSLANYSSGTGGAGNQPQHF
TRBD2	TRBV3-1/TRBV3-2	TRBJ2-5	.	TGTGCCAGCAGCCTAAATAGCGGGATACAGACCCAGTACTTC	CASSLNSGIQTQYF